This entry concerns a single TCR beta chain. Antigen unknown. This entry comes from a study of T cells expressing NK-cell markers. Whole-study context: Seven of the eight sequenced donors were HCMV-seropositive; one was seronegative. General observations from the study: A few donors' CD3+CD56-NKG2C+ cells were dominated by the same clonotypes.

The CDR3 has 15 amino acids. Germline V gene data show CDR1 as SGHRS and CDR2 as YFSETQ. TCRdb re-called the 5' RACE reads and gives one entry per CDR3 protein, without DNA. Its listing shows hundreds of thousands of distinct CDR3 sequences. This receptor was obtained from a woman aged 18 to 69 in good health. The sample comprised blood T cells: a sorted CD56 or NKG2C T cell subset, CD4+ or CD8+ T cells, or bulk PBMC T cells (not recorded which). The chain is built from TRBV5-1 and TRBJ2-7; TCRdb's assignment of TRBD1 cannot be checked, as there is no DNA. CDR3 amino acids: CASSLLQGLTYEQYF.